Reported below is one T cell receptor beta chain. The sample belongs to a study of monozygotic twins with inflammatory bowel disease. TCRdb re-called the 5' RACE reads; one entry per CDR3 protein, DNA not given. The sample table includes 300,000 to 400,000 distinct CDR3 sequences. The CDR3 loop spans 13 amino acids. The rearrangement joins TRBV12-3 or TRBV12-4 to TRBJ2-7; lacking DNA, the TRBD2 call made by TCRdb goes unchecked. Material for sequencing was blood. The clonotype comes from a human donor with ulcerative colitis or Crohn's disease, or a healthy co-twin of an affected twin (not recorded which). The CDR3 loop is CASRQGGGYEQYF.